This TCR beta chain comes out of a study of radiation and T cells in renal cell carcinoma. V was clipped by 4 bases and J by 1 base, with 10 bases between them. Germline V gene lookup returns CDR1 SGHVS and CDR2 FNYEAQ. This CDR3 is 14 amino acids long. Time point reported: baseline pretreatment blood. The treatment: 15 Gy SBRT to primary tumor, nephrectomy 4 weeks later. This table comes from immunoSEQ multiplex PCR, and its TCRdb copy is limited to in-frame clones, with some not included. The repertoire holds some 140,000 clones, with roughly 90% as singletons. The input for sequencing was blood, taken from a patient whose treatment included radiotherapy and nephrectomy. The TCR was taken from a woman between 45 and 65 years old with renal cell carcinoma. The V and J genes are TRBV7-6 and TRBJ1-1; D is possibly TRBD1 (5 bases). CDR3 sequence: CASSSGLENTEAFF. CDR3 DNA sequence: TGTGCCAGCAGCTCAGGGTTAGAGAACACTGAAGCTTTCTTT.